The TCR beta chain under discussion was sequenced for a study of T cell responses to AZD1222 COVID-19 vaccine. The data were produced by immunoSEQ multiplex PCR, yet TCRdb's version contains in-frame clones alone and is incomplete. This repertoire shows about 86,000 clones, approximately 91% found once; its top ten account for about 5.8%. With respect to this clone: Antigen unknown.

Overall study results and limits: Clonal diversity may have been underestimated, and the donors were mostly white British, with more females than males. Among spike-specific TCRs, nearly half reportedly target unmutated variant regions.

Germline V gene data show CDR1 as GTSNPN and CDR2 as SVGIG (reference sequence). The CDR3 runs to 11 residues. Trimming took off 2 bases at V and 4 bases at J, with 5 bases between the two ends. The TCR sequence derives from an adult in good health. The specimen comprised peripheral blood, sampled on day 0 of AZD1222 vaccination. The chain is built from TRBV30 and TRBJ1-2; D unclear. The CDR3 sequence is CAWSPSYGYTF. The CDR3 coding sequence is TGTGCCTGGAGTCCTTCCTATGGCTACACCTTC.